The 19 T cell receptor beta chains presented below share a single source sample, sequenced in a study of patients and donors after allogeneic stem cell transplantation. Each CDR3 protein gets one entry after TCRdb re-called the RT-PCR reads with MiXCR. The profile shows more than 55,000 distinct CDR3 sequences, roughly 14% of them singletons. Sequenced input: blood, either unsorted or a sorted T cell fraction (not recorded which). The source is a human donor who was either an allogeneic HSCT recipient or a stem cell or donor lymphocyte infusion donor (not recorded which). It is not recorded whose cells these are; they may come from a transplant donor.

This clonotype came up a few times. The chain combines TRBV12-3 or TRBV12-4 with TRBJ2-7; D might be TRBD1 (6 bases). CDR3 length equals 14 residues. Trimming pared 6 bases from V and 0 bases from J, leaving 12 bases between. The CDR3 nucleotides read TGTGCCAGCAGGGCAACAGGGAGCTCCTACGAGCAGTACTTC. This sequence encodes CASRATGSSYEQYF.

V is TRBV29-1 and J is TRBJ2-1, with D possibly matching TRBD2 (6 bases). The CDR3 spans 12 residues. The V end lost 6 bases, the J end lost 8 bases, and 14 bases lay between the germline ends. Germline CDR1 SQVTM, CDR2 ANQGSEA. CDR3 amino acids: CSVGFGGHEQFF. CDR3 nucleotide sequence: TGCAGCGTCGGCTTCGGAGGGCATGAGCAGTTCTTC.

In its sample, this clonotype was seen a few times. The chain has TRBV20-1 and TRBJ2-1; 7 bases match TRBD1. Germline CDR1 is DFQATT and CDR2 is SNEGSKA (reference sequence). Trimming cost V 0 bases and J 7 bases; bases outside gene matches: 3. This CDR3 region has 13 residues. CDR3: CSARETGWNEQFF. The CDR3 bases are TGCAGTGCTAGAGAGACAGGGTGGAATGAGCAGTTCTTC.

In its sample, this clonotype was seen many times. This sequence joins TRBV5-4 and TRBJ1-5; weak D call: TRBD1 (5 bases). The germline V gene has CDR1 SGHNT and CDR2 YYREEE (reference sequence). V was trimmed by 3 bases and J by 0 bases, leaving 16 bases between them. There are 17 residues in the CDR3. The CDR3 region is CASSWGDSTHSNQPQHF. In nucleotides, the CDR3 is TGTGCCAGCAGCTGGGGAGACAGTACTCATAGCAATCAGCCCCAGCATTTT.

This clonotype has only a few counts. DNA of the CDR3: TGTGCCAGCATCTCTCGGGGGCTAGCGGGAGGTCCTAGCTCCTACAATGAGCAGTTCTTC. Translated: CASISRGLAGGPSSYNEQFF. The chain links TRBV27 to TRBJ2-1; 11 positions agree with TRBD2. The CDR3 consists of 20 residues. Germline CDR1 reads MNHEY; CDR2 reads SMNVEV (reference sequence). J lost 0 bases, V lost 7 bases, and 17 bases had no gene match.

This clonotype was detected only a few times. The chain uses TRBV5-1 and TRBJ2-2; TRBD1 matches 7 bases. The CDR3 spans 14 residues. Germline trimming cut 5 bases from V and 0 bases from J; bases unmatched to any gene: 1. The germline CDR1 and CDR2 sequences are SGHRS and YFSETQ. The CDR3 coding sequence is TGCGCCAGCAGGGGGACAGCGAACACCGGGGAGCTGTTTTTT. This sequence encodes CASRGTANTGELFF.

The CDR3 DNA follows: TGTGCCAGCAGCTTAGTTTTCTCCGGGACAGACGGGGAGCTGTTTTTT. Encoded protein: CASSLVFSGTDGELFF. This chain joins TRBV11-2 and TRBJ2-2; 7 bases fit TRBD1. CDR3 length equals 16 residues. With 1 base clipped from V and 7 bases from J, the junction kept 9 bases outside the gene matches. The germline V gene has CDR1 SGHAT and CDR2 FQNNGV.

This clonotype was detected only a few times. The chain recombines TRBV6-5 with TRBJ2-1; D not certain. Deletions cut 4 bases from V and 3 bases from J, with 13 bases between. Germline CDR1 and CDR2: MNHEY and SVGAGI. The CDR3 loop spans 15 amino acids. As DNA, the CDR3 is TGTGCCAGCAGTTGGCAGCCAGAGGTCTACAATGAGCAGTTCTTC. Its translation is CASSWQPEVYNEQFF.

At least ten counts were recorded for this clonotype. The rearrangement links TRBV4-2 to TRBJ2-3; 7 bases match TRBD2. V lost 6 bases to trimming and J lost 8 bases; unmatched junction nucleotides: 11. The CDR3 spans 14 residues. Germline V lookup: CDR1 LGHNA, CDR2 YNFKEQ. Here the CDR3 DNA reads TGTGCCAGCAGGGATTCGGCGGGAGTGGGTACGCAGTATTTT. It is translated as CASRDSAGVGTQYF.

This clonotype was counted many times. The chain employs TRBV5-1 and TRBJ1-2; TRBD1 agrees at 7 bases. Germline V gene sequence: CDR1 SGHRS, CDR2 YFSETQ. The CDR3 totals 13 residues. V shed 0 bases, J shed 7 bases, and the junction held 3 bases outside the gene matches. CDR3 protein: CASSLGQGGGYTF. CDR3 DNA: TGCGCCAGCAGCTTGGGACAGGGAGGTGGCTACACCTTC.

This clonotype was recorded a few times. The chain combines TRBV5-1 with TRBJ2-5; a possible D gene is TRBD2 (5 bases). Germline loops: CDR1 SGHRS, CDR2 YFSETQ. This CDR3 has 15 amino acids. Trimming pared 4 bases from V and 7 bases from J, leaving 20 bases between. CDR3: CASSPETTSAGTQYF. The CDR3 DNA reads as TGCGCCAGCAGCCCTGAGACAACCTCCGCGGGGACCCAGTACTTC.

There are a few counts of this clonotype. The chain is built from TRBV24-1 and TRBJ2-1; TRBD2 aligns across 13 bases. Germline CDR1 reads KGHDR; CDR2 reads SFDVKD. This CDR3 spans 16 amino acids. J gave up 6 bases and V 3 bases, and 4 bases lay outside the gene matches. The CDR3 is CATSDPWTSGSNEQFF. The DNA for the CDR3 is TGTGCCACCAGTGATCCTTGGACTAGCGGGAGCAATGAGCAGTTCTTC.

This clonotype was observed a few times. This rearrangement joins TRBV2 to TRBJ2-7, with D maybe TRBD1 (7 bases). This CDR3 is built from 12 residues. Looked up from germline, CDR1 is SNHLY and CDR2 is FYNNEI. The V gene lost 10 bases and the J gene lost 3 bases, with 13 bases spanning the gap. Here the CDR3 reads CAMEGQSYEQYF. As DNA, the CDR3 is TGTGCCATGGAGGGACAGAGCTACGAGCAGTACTTC.

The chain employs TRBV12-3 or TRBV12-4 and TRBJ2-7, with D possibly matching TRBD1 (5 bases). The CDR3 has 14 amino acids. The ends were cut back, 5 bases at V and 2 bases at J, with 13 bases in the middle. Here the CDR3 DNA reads TGTGCCAGCAGTGAGCGACAGAAAACCTACGAGCAGTACTTC. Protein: CASSERQKTYEQYF.

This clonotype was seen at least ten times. This CDR3 is CARQGPNYGYTF. CDR3 sequence (DNA): TGTGCCAGACAGGGCCCTAACTATGGCTACACCTTC. The V and J genes are TRBV9 and TRBJ1-2; D possibly corresponds to TRBD1 (6 bases). The CDR3 sequence is 12 residues long. Trimming took 8 bases from V and 0 from J, leaving 8 bases between them. Germline loops: CDR1 SGDLS, CDR2 YYNGEE.

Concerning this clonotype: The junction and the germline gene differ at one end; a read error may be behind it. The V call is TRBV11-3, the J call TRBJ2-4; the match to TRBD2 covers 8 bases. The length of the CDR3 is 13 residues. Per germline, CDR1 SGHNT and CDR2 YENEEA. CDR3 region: CASSLDGLALQYF. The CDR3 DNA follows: TGTGCCAGCAGCCTAGATGGACTAGCACTTCAGTACTTC.

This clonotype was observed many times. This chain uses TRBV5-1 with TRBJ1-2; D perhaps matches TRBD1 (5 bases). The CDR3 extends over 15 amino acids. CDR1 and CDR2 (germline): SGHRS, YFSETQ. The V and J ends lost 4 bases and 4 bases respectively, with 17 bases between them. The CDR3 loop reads CASSHIPDIGYGYTF. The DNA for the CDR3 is TGCGCCAGCAGCCACATACCGGACATTGGCTATGGCTACACCTTC. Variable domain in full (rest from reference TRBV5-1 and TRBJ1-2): KAGVTQTPRYLIKTRGQQVTLSCSPISGHRSVSWYQQTPGQGLQFLFEYFSETQRNKGNFPGRFSGRQFSNSRSEMNVSTLELGDSALYLCASSHIPDIGYGYTFGSGTRLTVV.

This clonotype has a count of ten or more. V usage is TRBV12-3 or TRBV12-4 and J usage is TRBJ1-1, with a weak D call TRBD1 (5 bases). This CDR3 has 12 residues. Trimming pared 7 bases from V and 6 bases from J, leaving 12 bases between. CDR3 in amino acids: CASTRGGAEAFF. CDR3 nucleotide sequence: TGTGCCAGCACACGCGGAGGGGCTGAAGCTTTCTTT.

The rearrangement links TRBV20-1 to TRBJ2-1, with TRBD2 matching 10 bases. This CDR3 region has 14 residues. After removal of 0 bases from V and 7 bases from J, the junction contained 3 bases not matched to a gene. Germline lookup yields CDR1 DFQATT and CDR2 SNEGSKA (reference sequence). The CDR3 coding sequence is TGCAGTGCTAGAGACCTAGCGGGAGCTAATGAGCAGTTCTTC. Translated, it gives CSARDLAGANEQFF.